Shown below are 15 T cell receptor beta chains from a single sample sequenced in a study of shared clonotypes between healthy human individuals. Naivety among CD8 cells was defined by CD45RO negativity and positive CCR7 selection, thereby excluding terminally differentiated effector memory CD45RA+ cells. Profiling relied on immunoSEQ multiplex PCR, and the TCRdb table lists in-frame clones only, not all of them. This table has 1.5 million to 2.5 million clones, approximately 95% appearing once. The sequenced sample consisted of naive CD8+ T cells sorted from blood. The receptors were sampled from a man aged 18 to 29 in good health.

The chain carries TRBV5-6 and TRBJ2-5, with D unresolved. V shed 4 bases and J shed 3 bases, with 13 bases lying between them. The CDR3 runs 14 residues. Germline CDR1 reads SGHDT; CDR2 reads YYEEEE. The CDR3: CASSLGIWKETQYF. CDR3 sequence (DNA): TGTGCCAGCAGCCTTGGAATCTGGAAAGAGACCCAGTACTTC.

The chain has TRBV6-5 and TRBJ2-1; a possible D gene is TRBD1 (6 bases). CDR1 and CDR2 (germline): MNHEY, SVGAGI. V was pared by 2 bases and J by 9 bases, with 14 bases between. This CDR3 region has 14 residues. This CDR3 is CASSYGGGSTEQFF. CDR3 coding DNA: TGTGCCAGCAGTTACGGGGGCGGCAGCACTGAGCAGTTCTTC.

This chain joins TRBV4-1 and TRBJ2-7, with a tentative D call TRBD1 (6 bases). In germline, CDR1 is MGHRA, CDR2 YSYEKL. Trimming cost V 0 bases and J 3 bases, with 12 bases left between them. The CDR3 consists of 15 residues. The CDR3 region has the DNA TGCGCCAGCAGCCAAGACCCAGGACAGCACTACGAGCAGTACTTC. Its translation is CASSQDPGQHYEQYF.

This chain uses TRBV29-1 with TRBJ2-7; no clear D. Germline V gives CDR1 SQVTM, CDR2 ANQGSEA. V was shortened by 1 base and J by 5 bases, with 9 bases between the two germline ends. This CDR3 has 12 residues. In nucleotides, the CDR3 is TGCAGCGTTGAAGTCATAGGCGACGAGCAGTACTTC. This encodes CSVEVIGDEQYF.

The rearrangement joins TRBV5-4 to TRBJ2-1; 10 nucleotides align to TRBD1. The CDR3 consists of 15 residues. V lost 2 bases and J lost 2; bases outside the gene matches: 1. Germline V gene data show CDR1 as SGHNT and CDR2 as YYREEE (reference sequence). CDR3 residues: CASSFDRGPYNEQFF. The CDR3 DNA reads as TGTGCCAGCAGCTTCGACAGGGGGCCCTACAATGAGCAGTTCTTC.

The rearrangement uses TRBV7-9 and TRBJ2-1; D uncertain. Trimming removed 5 bases from V and 2 bases from J, with 13 bases in between. This CDR3 contains 15 residues. Germline CDR1 is SEHNR and CDR2 is FQNEAQ (reference sequence). CDR3 in DNA: TGTGCCAGCAGCCCCCCCAGCCCTACCTACAATGAGCAGTTCTTC. Encoded protein: CASSPPSPTYNEQFF.

This clone was detected only once. The CDR3 coding sequence is TGTGCCAGCAGTGACGCTGGACAACATAATTCACCCCTCCACTTT. This gives the protein CASSDAGQHNSPLHF. The gene calls are TRBV6-1 and TRBJ1-6, with D perhaps TRBD1 (5 bases). The V end was cut by 3 bases, the J end by 5 bases, with 11 bases between. The CDR3 consists of 15 residues. Germline lookup yields CDR1 MNHNS and CDR2 SASEGT.

The chain has TRBV5-1 and TRBJ2-7, with TRBD2 matching 10 bases. The V gene's germline CDR1 is SGHRS and CDR2 YFSETQ. CDR3 length: 16 residues. The ends lost 0 bases at V and 5 bases at J; junction bases unmatched: 8. CDR3 nucleotide sequence: TGCGCCAGCAGCTTGGCCCTAGCGGGGGAGCCCCACGAGCAGTACTTC. This encodes CASSLALAGEPHEQYF.

This clone was seen once. The J gene is TRBJ2-1, the V gene TRBV15; D possibly uses TRBD1 or TRBD2 (5 bases each). CDR3 length equals 14 residues. CDR1 and CDR2 from the germline V gene are LNHNV and YYDKDF (reference sequence). V was clipped by 7 bases and J by 7 bases, with 17 bases between them. For the CDR3, the DNA is TGTGCCACCAACCCGGGCTTAGAGGGGAATGAGCAGTTCTTC. As protein: CATNPGLEGNEQFF.

The genes are TRBV18 and TRBJ2-1; D is unclear. The V and J ends lost 3 bases and 1 base respectively, with 13 bases between them. Germline CDR1 KGHSH, CDR2 LQKENI. This CDR3 contains 16 residues. CDR3 amino acids: CASSPGMIGSYNEQFF. The CDR3 DNA reads TGTGCCAGCTCACCGGGAATGATAGGGTCCTACAATGAGCAGTTCTTC.

Comment on this clone: Other DNA sequences in this specimen translate into the identical CDR3. V is TRBV28 and J is TRBJ2-1; 7 bases match TRBD1. The CDR3 has 15 amino acids. CDR1 MDHEN and CDR2 SYDVKM come from the germline V gene. Trimming at V came to 6 bases and at J to 2 bases, leaving 7 bases not matched to a gene. The CDR3 sequence: CASSLRGTAYNEQFF. The CDR3 DNA sequence: TGTGCCAGCAGCCTGAGGGGGACAGCCTACAATGAGCAGTTCTTC.

Details on this clone: Other DNA sequences in the sample encode the same CDR3. This chain joins TRBV9 and TRBJ2-7; TRBD2 aligns across 9 bases. CDR3 length: 15 residues. Germline assignment: CDR1 SGDLS and CDR2 YYNGEE. J lost 4 bases, V lost 0 bases, and 5 bases had no gene match. The CDR3 DNA sequence: TGTGCCAGCAGCGTAGGCCTAGCGGGGTCTTACGAGCAGTACTTC. Encoded protein: CASSVGLAGSYEQYF. Full variable domain (remainder filled in from reference TRBV9 and TRBJ2-7): DSGVTQTPKHLITATGQRVTLRCSPRSGDLSVYWYQQSLDQGLQFLIQYYNGEERAKGNILERFSAQQFPDLHSELNLSSLELGDSALYFCASSVGLAGSYEQYFGPGTRLTVT.

The chain uses TRBV9 and TRBJ2-7, with 9 nucleotides matching TRBD2. Losses at the gene ends were 3 bases for V and 4 bases for J; bases not matched to a gene: 11. The CDR3 consists of 16 residues. CDR1 SGDLS and CDR2 YYNGEE come from the germline V gene. CDR3: CASSAAGSGRMYEQYF. CDR3 sequence (DNA): TGTGCCAGCAGCGCTGCGGGGAGCGGGAGGATGTACGAGCAGTACTTC.

The table lists this clone with a count of one. The V and J genes are TRBV5-1 and TRBJ2-1, with TRBD2 identical over 9 bases. CDR1 is SGHRS, CDR2 YFSETQ, per germline. This CDR3 has 16 amino acids. Germline trimming cut 5 bases from V and 0 bases from J; bases unmatched to any gene: 6. The CDR3 is CASSEDSGGSYNEQFF. DNA of the CDR3: TGCGCCAGCAGTGAGGATAGCGGGGGCTCCTACAATGAGCAGTTCTTC.

Notes on this clone: The same CDR3 also results from other DNA sequences found in this sample. J is TRBJ1-2 and V is TRBV6-5; D is ambiguous. Trimming cost V 2 bases and J 4 bases, with 8 bases left between them. This CDR3 is 13 amino acids long. Germline assignment: CDR1 MNHEY and CDR2 SVGAGI. CDR3 nucleotide sequence: TGTGCCAGCAGTTACGGGGAGAGCTATGGCTACACCTTC. This gives the protein CASSYGESYGYTF.